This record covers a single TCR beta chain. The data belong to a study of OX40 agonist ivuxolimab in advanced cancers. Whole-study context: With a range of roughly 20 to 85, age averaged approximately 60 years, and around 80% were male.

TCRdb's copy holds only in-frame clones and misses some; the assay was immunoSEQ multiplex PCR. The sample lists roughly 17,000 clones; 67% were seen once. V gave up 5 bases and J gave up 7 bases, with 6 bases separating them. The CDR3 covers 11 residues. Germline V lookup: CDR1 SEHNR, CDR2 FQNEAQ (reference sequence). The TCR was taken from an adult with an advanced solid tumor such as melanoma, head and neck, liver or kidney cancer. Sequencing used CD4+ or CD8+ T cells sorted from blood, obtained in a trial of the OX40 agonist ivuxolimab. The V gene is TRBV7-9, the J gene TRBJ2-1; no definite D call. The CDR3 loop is CASSPGNEQFF. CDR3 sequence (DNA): TGTGCCAGCAGCCCCGGGAATGAGCAGTTCTTC.